This T cell receptor (beta chain) was recovered during a study of blood T cell repertoires in COVID-19. About the study: Researchers got acute and convalescent COVID-19 samples from the United States, Italy and Spain. PBMCs, B-cell-depleted T cells, or T cells were the source of the cDNA or gDNA that made up the material.

This clone was counted a few times. V was shortened by 6 bases and J by 3 bases, with 11 bases between the two germline ends. CDR3 length: 13 residues. How the authors handled the data: Estimation of nucleated cell counts was performed using reference gene primer amplification. Measured with immunoSEQ multiplex PCR; TCRdb has only the in-frame clones, and not every one. V and J calls and clone size come straight from that table; D and trimming were deduced from the DNA. Among approximately 45,000 clones, around 87% were seen once, and the ten largest hold approximately 4.7%. Input material: peripheral blood. V and J are TRBV12-3 or TRBV12-4 and TRBJ1-1; D might be TRBD1 (6 bases). The TCR sequence derives from a human donor in a cohort sampled during active COVID-19. DNA of the CDR3: TGTGCCAGCAGCGCTGACAGGCACACTGAAGCTTTCTTT. The encoded protein is CASSADRHTEAFF.